This T cell receptor beta chain stems from a study of vaccination effects on CD4 cells after COVID-19. Looking at the study overall: Everyone in the study got two shots of either the BNT162b2 or mRNA-1273 vaccine.

This CDR3 is 15 amino acids long. The germline V gene encodes CDR1 SGHDN and CDR2 FVKESK. The V end was cut by 0 bases, the J end by 1 base, with 10 bases between. Prior to sequencing, the ViraFEST assay stimulated PBMC with viral peptide pools, which expanded the antigen-specific CD4+ T cells. It was after nine to eleven days of culture that CD4+ T cells were isolated. Nucleocapsid antibodies were negative in the vaccine recipients, who had never had SARS-CoV-2 infection. Half-medium replacement with IL-2 medium occurred on days 3 and 7. Turning to this clone: Antigen specificity is unknown.

Method: immunoSEQ multiplex PCR; TCRdb's copy keeps in-frame clones and lacks some. The table records roughly 30,000 clones, 73% of them present only once. The source material was CD4+ T cells from PBMCs cultured with HCoV-OC43 spike peptides, sampled before COVID-19 vaccination. The subset is: HCoV-OC43 spike overlapping peptide pool stimulation. This receptor was obtained from a human donor who received a COVID-19 vaccine. The genes are TRBV14 and TRBJ2-7; tentative D call: TRBD1 (5 bases). This CDR3 is CASSQDPTGSYEQYF. As DNA, the CDR3 is TGTGCCAGCAGCCAAGATCCCACAGGTTCCTACGAGCAGTACTTC.